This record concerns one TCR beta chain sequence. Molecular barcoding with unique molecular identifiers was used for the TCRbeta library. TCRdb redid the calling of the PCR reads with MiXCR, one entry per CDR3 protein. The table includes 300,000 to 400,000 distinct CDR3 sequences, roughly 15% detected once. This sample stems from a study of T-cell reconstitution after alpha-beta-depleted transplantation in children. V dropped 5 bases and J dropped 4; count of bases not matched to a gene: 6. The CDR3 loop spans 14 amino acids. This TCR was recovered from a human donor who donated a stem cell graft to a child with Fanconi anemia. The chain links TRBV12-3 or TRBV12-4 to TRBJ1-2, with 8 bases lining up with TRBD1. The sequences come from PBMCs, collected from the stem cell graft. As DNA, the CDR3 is TGTGCCAGCAGTCCGGACAGGGCGTTCTATGGCTACACCTTC. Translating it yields CASSPDRAFYGYTF.